The T cell receptor (beta chain) under discussion was sequenced for a study of shared clonotypes between healthy human individuals. Across the study: A donor's plate count was three for CD4 naive and three for CD4 memory; CD8 naive had two and CD8 memory one. General study results and limits: Unshared clonotypes carried lower generation probabilities than those common to all four donors.

As for this clone: Its antigen is still unknown.

The assay ran at deep level. Assay used: immunoSEQ multiplex PCR; TCRdb lists only in-frame clones, some missing. The profile covers around 600,000 clones, with roughly 98% appearing a single time and around 0.3% taken by the ten largest. There are 12 residues in the CDR3. V lost 6 bases and J lost 1, with 6 bases in between. Looked up from germline, CDR1 is MNHEY and CDR2 is SMNVEV (reference sequence). Terminally differentiated effector memory CD45RA+ cells were left out of the naive CD8 fraction, which was CD45RO-negative and positively selected for CCR7. The V call is TRBV27, the J call TRBJ1-1; tentative D call: TRBD1 (5 bases). Sequencing was performed on naive CD8+ T cells sorted from blood. The clonotype originates from a man aged 30 to 45 in good health. This CDR3 is CASRTANTEAFF. DNA of the CDR3: TGTGCCAGCAGGACAGCGAACACTGAAGCTTTCTTT.